These 11 T cell receptor beta chains were all obtained from the same sample, sequenced in a study of T cells in localized non-small cell lung cancer. Generated by immunoSEQ multiplex PCR, the TCRdb table keeps only in-frame clones and is missing some. The sample records about 15,000 clones, around 83% being singletons. The sequencing used peripheral blood, collected before any cancer treatment. The receptors derive from a female donor of 60 years or more with stage I squamous cell lung carcinoma.

The CDR3 spells CASSVDRTYGYTF. In DNA, the CDR3 is TGTGCCAGCAGTGTGGACAGAACCTATGGCTACACCTTC. The V call is TRBV6-1, the J call TRBJ1-2; D possibly corresponds to TRBD1 (6 bases). CDR1 is MNHNS, CDR2 SASEGT, per germline. Trimming removed 4 bases from V and 4 bases from J, with 10 bases in between. The CDR3 loop spans 13 amino acids.

This clone was recorded once. The genes are TRBV10-1 and TRBJ2-7; D is uncertain. V lost 5 bases to trimming and J lost 0 bases, with 5 bases between them. CDR1 and CDR2 from the germline V gene are WNHNN and SYGVQD (reference sequence). The CDR3 spans 12 residues. In nucleotides, the CDR3 is TGCGCCAGCAGTCCTAACTCCTACGAGCAGTACTTC. Amino acid sequence: CASSPNSYEQYF.

The chain is built from TRBV19 and TRBJ1-5, with a tentative D call TRBD1 (5 bases). Germline V CDR1 and CDR2: LNHDA, SQIVND (reference sequence). Between the trimmed V and J ends, which lost 3 bases and 5 bases, there was a span of 26 bases. The CDR3 covers 19 residues. This CDR3 reads CASSIGGAGLYFTDQPQHF. In nucleotides, the CDR3 is TGTGCCAGTAGTATCGGCGGGGCTGGGCTTTACTTCACGGATCAGCCCCAGCATTTT.

This chain uses TRBV6-6 with TRBJ2-7; TRBD1 matches at 8 bases. The CDR3 runs 14 residues. With V trimmed by 2 bases and J by 7 bases, 7 bases remained unmatched. Germline V CDR1 and CDR2: MNHNY, SVGAGI (reference sequence). For the CDR3, the DNA is TGTGCCAGCAGTTACGGACAGGGTAGTTATGAGCAGTACTTC. This translates into CASSYGQGSYEQYF.

This sequence joins TRBV6-1 and TRBJ2-5, with 8 bases fitting TRBD2. V was pared by 4 bases and J by 5 bases, with 3 bases of the junction left unmatched. The CDR3 extends over 13 amino acids. The germline CDR1 and CDR2 sequences are MNHNS and SASEGT. The CDR3 DNA is TGTGCCAGCAGTGCGGGGGGGCGGGAGACCCAGTACTTC. Translation gives CASSAGGRETQYF.

This sequence joins TRBV4-1 and TRBJ1-1; TRBD1 might be the D (6 bases). Trimming cost V 3 bases and J 4 bases, with 15 bases left between them. Per germline, CDR1 MGHRA and CDR2 YSYEKL. The CDR3 loop spans 15 amino acids. The CDR3 DNA reads TGCGCCAGCAGCCAGGCTGCCACAGGGTTCACTGAAGCTTTCTTT. Translating it yields CASSQAATGFTEAFF.

The chain carries TRBV28 and TRBJ1-5; D is possibly TRBD1 (6 bases). Germline-derived CDR1 and CDR2 are MDHEN and SYDVKM. Trimming left V 6 bases short and J 2 bases short, with 14 bases between. The CDR3 spans 15 residues. CDR3 sequence reads: CASSVQGTGNQPQHF. The DNA for the CDR3 is TGTGCCAGCAGCGTTCAGGGGACGGGCAATCAGCCCCAGCATTTT.

This chain uses TRBV5-6 with TRBJ1-2; no clear D gene. Trimming took 0 bases from V and 8 from J, leaving 11 bases between them. The CDR3 is made up of 13 amino acids. Germline V gives CDR1 SGHDT, CDR2 YYEEEE. The CDR3 reads CASSLVLSGGYTF. CDR3 coding DNA: TGTGCCAGCAGCTTGGTCCTCAGCGGAGGCTACACCTTC.

This clone was detected only once. This chain links TRBV5-1 with TRBJ2-5, with D possibly being TRBD1 or TRBD2 (5 bases each). In germline, CDR1 is SGHRS, CDR2 YFSETQ. The V end was cut by 0 bases, the J end by 2 bases, with 17 bases between. CDR3 length equals 17 residues. The CDR3 region is CASSLGEGPPPQETQYF. The DNA of the CDR3 is TGCGCCAGCAGCTTGGGAGAGGGACCCCCGCCGCAAGAGACCCAGTACTTC.

This clone occurred a few times. This chain links TRBV5-4 with TRBJ1-4; D not resolved. The length of the CDR3 is 16 residues. Germline V gene lookup returns CDR1 SGHNT and CDR2 YYREEE (reference sequence). V lost 1 base and J lost 4, with 14 bases in between. Written as DNA, the CDR3 is TGTGCCAGCAGCTTGATCGGAACGGAGGGTAATGAAAAACTGTTTTTT. Translation gives CASSLIGTEGNEKLFF.

The chain couples TRBV11-3 to TRBJ2-3; unclear D gene. The CDR3 consists of 13 residues. Germline assignment: CDR1 SGHNT and CDR2 YENEEA. V dropped 3 bases and J dropped 1 base, with 5 bases sitting between them. The CDR3 region is CASSLSRTDTQYF. The CDR3 region has the DNA TGTGCCAGCAGCTTGAGCCGCACAGATACGCAGTATTTT.